Presented here are 20 T cell receptor beta chains from one specimen sequenced in a study of early T cells in non-severe SARS-CoV-2 infection. TCRdb ran MiXCR on the 5' RACE reads and lists one entry per CDR3 protein. The data contain roughly 31,000 distinct CDR3 sequences, about 8.6% of them seen just once; the ten biggest clones take up roughly 15%. Sequencing was done on a sample of whole blood. The source is an adult who was a healthcare worker with PCR-confirmed SARS-CoV-2 infection or an uninfected control (not recorded which).

This clonotype occurred many times. This chain links TRBV7-9 with TRBJ1-2, with 7 bases matching TRBD1. J lost 0 bases, V lost 4 bases, and 11 bases had no gene match. This CDR3 comprises 17 residues. CDR1 is SEHNR and CDR2 is FQNEAQ in the germline V gene (reference sequence). CDR3 loop: CASSSPGQLSANYGYTF. DNA for the CDR3: TGTGCCAGCAGCTCGCCGGGACAGCTATCAGCTAACTATGGCTACACCTTC.

The rearrangement uses TRBV2 and TRBJ2-3; D is unclear. The germline V and J ends were trimmed by 6 bases and 5 bases, with 9 bases remaining between them. The CDR3 has 12 amino acids. Per the germline V gene, CDR1 is SNHLY and CDR2 is FYNNEI. The CDR3 DNA reads as TGTGCCAGCAGGGAAAATGAAGATACGCAGTATTTT. Its protein is CASRENEDTQYF.

The table lists this clonotype with many counts. The chain uses TRBV3-1 and TRBJ1-6; weak D call: TRBD1 (6 bases). The CDR3 has 15 residues. In germline, CDR1 is LGHDT, CDR2 YNNKEL (reference sequence). Trimming took 4 bases from V and 11 from J, leaving 18 bases between them. The CDR3 DNA reads as TGTGCCAGCAGCCCTCAATCACAGGGCGGGACACCCCTCCACTTT. Its translation: CASSPQSQGGTPLHF. The full variable domain, with the rest looked up from reference TRBV3-1 and TRBJ1-6, is DTAVSQTPKYLVTQMGNDKSIKCEQNLGHDTMYWYKQDSKKFLKIMFSYNNKELIINETVPNRFSPKSPDKAHLNLHINSLELGDSAVYFCASSPQSQGGTPLHFGNGTRLTVT.

Note on this clonotype: This sequence may be a read error, since a much larger clone differs from it by one base. V usage is TRBV29-1 and J usage is TRBJ2-7; 8 nucleotides line up with TRBD1. The V gene's germline CDR1 is SQVTM and CDR2 ANQGSEA. The length of the CDR3 is 11 residues. The CDR3 DNA is TGCAGCGGAAAGGACAGGGCCGAGCAGCACTTC. Translated, it gives CSGKDRAEQHF.

This clonotype was recorded at least ten times. The chain has TRBV5-1 and TRBJ2-5; D is ambiguous. Germline loops: CDR1 SGHRS, CDR2 YFSETQ. The CDR3 is 14 residues long. V was trimmed by 3 bases and J by 4 bases, leaving 13 bases between them. CDR3 residues: CASSSNPTLETQYF. The CDR3, as DNA: TGCGCCAGCAGCTCGAACCCTACCTTAGAGACCCAGTACTTC.

This clonotype was seen repeatedly, ten times or more. This rearrangement joins TRBV20-1 to TRBJ2-3; TRBD1 is a possible D gene (5 bases). Germline CDR1 is DFQATT and CDR2 is SNEGSKA (reference sequence). Between the trimmed V and J ends, which lost 3 bases and 4 bases, there was a span of 11 bases. CDR3 length: 13 residues. The CDR3 sequence: CSARQGLADTQYF. The CDR3 nucleotides read TGCAGTGCTAGGCAGGGTCTCGCAGATACGCAGTATTTT.

The sample holds many counts of this clonotype. This chain links TRBV5-1 with TRBJ2-2, with D perhaps TRBD1 (6 bases). This CDR3 comprises 13 residues. Germline V lookup: CDR1 SGHRS, CDR2 YFSETQ. Trimming pared 6 bases from V and 7 bases from J, leaving 13 bases between. The CDR3 loop reads CASNFEGDGELFF. For the CDR3, the DNA is TGCGCCAGCAACTTTGAGGGGGACGGGGAGCTGTTTTTT.

At least ten counts were recorded for this clonotype. The CDR3 loop is CSALNARGVGDTQYF. DNA for the CDR3: TGCAGTGCTCTAAACGCGCGGGGGGTCGGAGATACGCAGTATTTT. The chain employs TRBV20-1 and TRBJ2-3; 8 bases agree with TRBD2. There are 15 residues in the CDR3. Germline V gene lookup returns CDR1 DFQATT and CDR2 SNEGSKA (reference sequence). Trimming at V came to 5 bases and at J to 5 bases, leaving 12 bases not matched to a gene.

V gene TRBV3-1 combines with J gene TRBJ1-5, with D maybe TRBD1 (6 bases). The CDR3 covers 15 residues. Per germline, CDR1 LGHDT and CDR2 YNNKEL (reference sequence). With 4 bases removed from V and 11 bases from J, the gap between germline ends came to 21 bases. CDR3 DNA: TGTGCCAGCAGCCCTTCGGGTCCACAGGGTCGGGCCCAGCATTTT. As protein: CASSPSGPQGRAQHF.

V and J are TRBV20-1 and TRBJ2-1; no reliable D call. The germline V gene has CDR1 DFQATT and CDR2 SNEGSKA (reference sequence). This CDR3 is 11 amino acids long. Trimming left V 0 bases short and J 15 bases short, with 12 bases between. CDR3 DNA sequence: TGCAGTGCTAGAGATCAGGCAGTGGCGTTCTTC. Translation: CSARDQAVAFF.

This clonotype turned up a few times. The CDR3 is CASSYFRLSSYNEQFF. CDR3 in DNA: TGTGCCAGCAGTTACTTTAGACTAAGCTCCTACAATGAGCAGTTCTTC. The J gene is TRBJ2-1, the V gene TRBV6-6; TRBD2 is a possible D gene (5 bases). V was shortened by 1 base and J by 0 bases, with 10 bases between the two germline ends. The CDR3 length is 16 residues. Germline V gene sequence: CDR1 MNHNY, CDR2 SVGAGI (reference sequence).

This clonotype was observed a few times. The chain combines TRBV5-1 with TRBJ1-1; 9 bases map to TRBD1. The CDR3 covers 16 residues. Germline assignment: CDR1 SGHRS and CDR2 YFSETQ. The J segment lost 4 bases and the V segment lost 1 base, leaving 8 bases of the junction unmatched. CDR3 nucleotides: TGCGCCAGCAGCTTGCGACCCGGGACAGGGAGCACTGAAGCTTTCTTT. This encodes CASSLRPGTGSTEAFF.

CDR3 sequence (DNA): TGTGCCAGCAGCCACGTCCCGGGACAGGGCCGGGGGCAGGATACGCAGTATTTT. Translating gives CASSHVPGQGRGQDTQYF. The chain employs TRBV6-2 or TRBV6-3 and TRBJ2-3, with 9 bases aligning to TRBD1. The length of the CDR3 is 18 residues. V shed 6 bases and J 6 bases; nucleotides not matched to a gene: 19. Germline V CDR1 and CDR2: MNHEY, SVGEGT.

The count of this clonotype is one. The genes are TRBV5-6 and TRBJ2-3; TRBD1 aligns across 8 bases. This CDR3 contains 16 residues. V lost 0 bases and J lost 5; bases outside the gene matches: 8. From germline, CDR1 is SGHDT and CDR2 YYEEEE. CDR3 sequence (DNA): TGTGCCAGCAGCTTGGGGACAGGGCGTCGTGTAGATACGCAGTATTTT. Its protein product is CASSLGTGRRVDTQYF.

This CDR3 is CSAREGADISGYTF. The CDR3 nucleotides read TGCAGTGCTAGGGAGGGGGCAGACATATCCGGCTACACCTTC. The chain joins TRBV20-1 to TRBJ1-2, with TRBD1 identical over 7 bases. The length of the CDR3 is 14 residues. With V trimmed by 3 bases and J by 8 bases, 12 bases remained unmatched. Germline assignment: CDR1 DFQATT and CDR2 SNEGSKA (reference sequence).

This clonotype appeared a few times. DNA of the CDR3: TGCGCCAGCAGCTTAAATGGGGGGGAATCCAAAAACATTCAGTACTTC. Protein: CASSLNGGESKNIQYF. The chain joins TRBV5-1 to TRBJ2-4; 7 bases are a match to TRBD2. CDR1 and CDR2 from the germline V gene are SGHRS and YFSETQ. There are 16 residues in the CDR3. The ends lost 2 bases at V and 2 bases at J; junction bases unmatched: 7.

This clonotype has a count of ten or more. An end of the junction does not agree with germline; a read error may underlie this. The chain combines TRBV18 with TRBJ1-1; D is ambiguous. The CDR3 totals 16 residues. Germline assignment: CDR1 KGHSH and CDR2 LQKENI. CDR3 sequence: CASSPIEGDLGLEASF. The DNA for the CDR3 is TGTGCCAGCTCACCTATAGAGGGCGACTTGGGCCTGGAAGCTTCCTTT.

V is TRBV11-3 and J is TRBJ2-5, with D tentatively TRBD1 or TRBD2 (6 bases each). The germline V gene encodes CDR1 SGHNT and CDR2 YENEEA. The CDR3 length is 15 residues. V was cut by 0 bases and J by 4 bases, with 12 bases left in between. Here the CDR3 DNA reads TGTGCCAGCAGCTTAGACGGGGGCACGGGAGAGACCCAGTACTTC. This translates into CASSLDGGTGETQYF.

At least ten counts were recorded for this clonotype. The chain has TRBV5-4 and TRBJ1-2; D is perhaps TRBD1 (5 bases). This CDR3 contains 14 residues. V dropped 4 bases and J dropped 4 bases, with 14 bases sitting between them. Germline loops: CDR1 SGHNT, CDR2 YYREEE (reference sequence). In DNA, the CDR3 is TGTGCCAGCAGCCCAACCGGGGCGGGCTATGGCTACACCTTC. This sequence encodes CASSPTGAGYGYTF. Complete variable domain (other parts from reference TRBV5-4 and TRBJ1-2): ETGVTQSPTHLIKTRGQQVTLRCSSQSGHNTVSWYQQALGQGPQFIFQYYREEENGRGNFPPRFSGLQFPNYSSELNVNALELDDSALYLCASSPTGAGYGYTFGSGTRLTVV.

This clonotype was recorded many times. This rearrangement joins TRBV12-5 to TRBJ1-6; D perhaps matches TRBD1 (6 bases). Germline lookup yields CDR1 LGHNT and CDR2 FRNRAP. The V and J ends lost 4 bases and 0 bases respectively, with 10 bases between them. The CDR3 loop spans 16 amino acids. CDR3: CASGSTGSSYNSPLHF. CDR3 DNA: TGTGCTAGTGGTTCAACAGGGAGCTCCTATAATTCACCCCTCCACTTT.